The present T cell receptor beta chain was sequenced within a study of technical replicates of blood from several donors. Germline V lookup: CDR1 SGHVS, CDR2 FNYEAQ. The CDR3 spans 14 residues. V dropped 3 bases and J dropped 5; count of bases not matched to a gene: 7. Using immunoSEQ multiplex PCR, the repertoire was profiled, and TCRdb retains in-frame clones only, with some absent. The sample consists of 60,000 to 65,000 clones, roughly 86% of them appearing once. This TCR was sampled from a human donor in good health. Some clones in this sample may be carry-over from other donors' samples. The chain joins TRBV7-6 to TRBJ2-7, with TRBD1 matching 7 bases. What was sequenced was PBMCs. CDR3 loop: CASSLTGSNDEQYF. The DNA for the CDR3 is TGTGCCAGCAGCTTGACAGGGAGTAACGACGAGCAGTACTTC.